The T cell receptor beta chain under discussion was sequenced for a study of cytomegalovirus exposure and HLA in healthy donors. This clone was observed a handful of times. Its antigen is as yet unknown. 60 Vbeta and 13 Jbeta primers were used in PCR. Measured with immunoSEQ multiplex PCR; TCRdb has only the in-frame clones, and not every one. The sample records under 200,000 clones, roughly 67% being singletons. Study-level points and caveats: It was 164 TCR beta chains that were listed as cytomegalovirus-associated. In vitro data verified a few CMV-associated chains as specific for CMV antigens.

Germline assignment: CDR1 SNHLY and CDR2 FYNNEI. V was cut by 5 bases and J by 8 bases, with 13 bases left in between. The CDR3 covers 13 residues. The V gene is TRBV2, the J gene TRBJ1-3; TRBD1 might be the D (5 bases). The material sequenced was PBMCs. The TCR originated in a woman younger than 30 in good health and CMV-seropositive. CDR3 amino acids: CASSLRGDHTIYF. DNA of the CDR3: TGTGCCAGCAGTCTTCGGGGGGATCACACCATATATTTT.